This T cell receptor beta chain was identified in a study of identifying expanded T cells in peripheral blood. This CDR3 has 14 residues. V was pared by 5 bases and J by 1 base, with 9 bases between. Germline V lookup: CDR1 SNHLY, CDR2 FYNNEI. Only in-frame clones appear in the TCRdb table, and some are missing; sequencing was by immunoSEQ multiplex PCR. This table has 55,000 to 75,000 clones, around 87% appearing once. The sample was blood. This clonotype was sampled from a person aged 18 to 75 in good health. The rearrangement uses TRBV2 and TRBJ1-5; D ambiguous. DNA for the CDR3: TGTGCCAGCAGTACAAGAATGAGCAATCAGCCCCAGCATTTT. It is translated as CASSTRMSNQPQHF.